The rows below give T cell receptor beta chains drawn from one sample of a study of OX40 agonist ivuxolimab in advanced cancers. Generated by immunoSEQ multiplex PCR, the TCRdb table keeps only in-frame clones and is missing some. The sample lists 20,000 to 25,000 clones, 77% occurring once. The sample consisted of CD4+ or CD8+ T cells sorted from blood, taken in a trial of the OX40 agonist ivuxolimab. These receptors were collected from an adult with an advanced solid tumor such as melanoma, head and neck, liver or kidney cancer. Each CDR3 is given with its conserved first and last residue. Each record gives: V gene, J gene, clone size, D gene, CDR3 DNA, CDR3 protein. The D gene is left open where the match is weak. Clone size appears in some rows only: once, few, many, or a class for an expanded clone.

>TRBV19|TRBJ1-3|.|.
TGTGCCAGTACCCCCCCCCAGTTTTACCGAGGAAACACCATATATTTT
CASTPPQFYRGNTIYF
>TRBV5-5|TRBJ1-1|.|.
TGTGCCAGCAGCTTGGCAGACACTGAAGCTTTCTTT
CASSLADTEAFF
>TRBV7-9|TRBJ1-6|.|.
TGTGCCAGCAGCTCAGACCGGGAGCCTAATTCACCCCTCCACTTT
CASSSDREPNSPLHF
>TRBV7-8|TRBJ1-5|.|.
TGTGCCAGCAGCTTAGGCTGGAGAGGGGCTCAGGAGGTGTCTCAGCCCCAGCATTTT
CASSLGWRGAQEVSQPQHF
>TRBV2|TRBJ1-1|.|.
TGTGCCAGCAGTGACTTCGTGAACACTGAAGCTTTCTTT
CASSDFVNTEAFF
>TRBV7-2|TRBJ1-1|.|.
TGTGCCAGCAGCTTAAAAAGAAGCCTGAACACTGAAGCTTTCTTT
CASSLKRSLNTEAFF
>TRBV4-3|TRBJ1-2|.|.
TGCGCCAGCAGCCAAGATGCAGGGGACTATGGCTACACCTTC
CASSQDAGDYGYTF
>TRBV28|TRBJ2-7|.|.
TGTGCCAGCAGTGCGACAGACTTTCGCTCCTACGAGCAGTACTTC
CASSATDFRSYEQYF
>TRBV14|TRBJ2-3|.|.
TGTGCCAGCAGCCAAGTAAGGTTGGCAGATACGCAGTATTTT
CASSQVRLADTQYF
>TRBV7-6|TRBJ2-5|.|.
TGTGCCAGCAGCCCCGGAAGGGCAGTAGGGGAGACCCAGTACTTC
CASSPGRAVGETQYF
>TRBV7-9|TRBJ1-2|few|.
TGTGCCAGCAGCGAGGGGTGGACCAACTATGGCTACACCTTC
CASSEGWTNYGYTF
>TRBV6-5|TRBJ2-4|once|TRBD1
TGTGCCAGCAGCCAGGGGGCGAGTTCCAAAAACATTCAGTACTTC
CASSQGASSKNIQYF
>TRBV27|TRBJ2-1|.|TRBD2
TGTGCCAGCAGCCAGACTAGCGGGATTGAGCAGTTCTTC
CASSQTSGIEQFF
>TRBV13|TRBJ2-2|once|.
TGTGCCAGCAGCTTATGGGAGGGGGCAGGGAACACCGGGGAGCTGTTTTTT
CASSLWEGAGNTGELFF
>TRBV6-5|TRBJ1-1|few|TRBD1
TGTGCCAGCAGTTACACACAGGGGACTGAAGCTTTCTTT
CASSYTQGTEAFF
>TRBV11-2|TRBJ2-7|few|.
TGTGCCAGCAGCTATGGGAGGGGGGCCTACGAGCAGTACTTC
CASSYGRGAYEQYF
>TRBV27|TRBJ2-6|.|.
TGTGCCAGCAGTCCTTCCGGGCCCTCTGGGGCCAACGTCCTGACTTTC
CASSPSGPSGANVLTF
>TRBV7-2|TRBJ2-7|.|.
TGTGCCAGCAGCCTTGACATGTTCGAGCAGTACTTC
CASSLDMFEQYF
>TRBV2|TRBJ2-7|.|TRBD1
TGTGCCAGCAGTGTGTCTAAGGGGGCGGCCTACGAGCAGTACTTC
CASSVSKGAAYEQYF
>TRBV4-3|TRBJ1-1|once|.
TGCGCCAGCAGCCAAGTATTGGGTCAGGGGAACACTGAAGCTTTCTTT
CASSQVLGQGNTEAFF
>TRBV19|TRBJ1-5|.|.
TGTGCCAGTAGTATAGATCAGCTCGGAGCCTACAATCAGCCCCAGCATTTT
CASSIDQLGAYNQPQHF
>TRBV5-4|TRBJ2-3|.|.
TGTGCCAGCAGCCCGACGGGCTTTGACCCCGATACGCAGTATTTT
CASSPTGFDPDTQYF